This section outlines one T cell receptor beta chain sequence together with its context. Its binding antigen is unknown. No qualities accompany the bases; no much larger clone lies one base away. This sample is drawn from a study of cytomegalovirus exposure and HLA in healthy donors (dated by TCRdb to about 2017). With respect to the entire study: According to an earlier analysis of 587 of the donors, about 179 million T cells yielded roughly 110 million unique TCR beta sequences and roughly 280 Gb of sequence data. Across roughly 420 genotyped donors of the cohort, an average of 235,054 unique TCR beta nucleotide sequences per donor were sequenced, and roughly 20% of those sequences were non-productive. The later analysis used no new phenotypic data to find candidate immune exposures, relying instead on TCR beta sequences and their occurrence across donors. All discovery cohort repertoires had been generated using a single sequencing platform. A later genetic analysis used genome-wide SNP genotypes for about 60% of the roughly 700 donors, treating that subset as a discovery cohort. Both class I and class II loci were covered by HLA typing, at four-digit resolution. A later analysis re-examined previously published TCR beta repertoires from around 670 donors and added high-resolution HLA genotyping to investigate patterns of TCR occurrence. An earlier analysis of 587 of the donors used high-throughput TCR beta sequencing to judge whether each TCR beta V gene segment behaved as functional or pseudogenic. Donor age, sex, ethnicity and CMV serostatus were compiled alongside the repertoire data. Of the 398 genotyped donors, around 81% fell in the genetic ancestry cluster associated with self-reported Caucasian donors. An early release that covered fewer than 750 HLA-typed donors contained approximately 300 gigabases of sequencing data and 75 million to 100 million unique TCR sequences. The number of typed donors differed by locus: about 620-630 for A, B, C, DRB1 and DQB1; some 540 for DQA1; approximately 610 for DPA1; and some 430 for DPB1. To predict cytomegalovirus infection status, the study brought together high-throughput TCR immunosequencing, statistical association of individual TCRs with disease status, and machine learning. Using immunosequencing, the study profiled T cell repertoires from around 680 subjects and related those repertoires to cytomegalovirus serostatus. Along with the roughly 700-subject first cohort, a separate validation cohort of over a hundred different subjects was used. The study aimed to test whether cataloging public T cell receptors could reveal signatures of past pathogen exposure. Five DR-DQ haplotypes were handled as single units for association and clustering because linkage in the cohort was strong.

Study-wide findings and limitations: According to the authors, the approach could potentially be generalized to other disease states and immunological phenotypes. The cohort was sequenced for TCR beta chains only, and without alpha or paired-chain data the features that could be detected were limited. An earlier analysis of several hundred of the donors showed that most TCR beta V segments appeared in productive rearrangements either about 90% or about 30% of the time, which broadly matched IMGT annotations. According to a later analysis, TCR association rates differed among HLA loci, with DRB1 alleles showing the most associated TCRs and HLA-C alleles showing the fewest. Linkage disequilibrium might explain the correlated functional status among segregating V segments, but an unknown experimental factor could not be excluded. Most TCR sequences were observed very rarely across donors, whereas some public TCRs were present in many individuals. In a later analysis, most CMV-associated TCR beta chains were found to appear HLA-restricted, with HLA associations seemingly driven largely by CMV exposure. Compared with equally common non-associated chains, HLA-associated TCR beta chains in a later analysis were more clonally expanded and had lower generation probabilities. V-gene and J-gene trimming of TCR beta chains was associated with a missense DCLRE1C variant in a later genetic analysis, and the association was replicated in an independent cohort. The sequencing pipeline was judged likely to have produced a cluster of highly shared sequence variants as a technical artifact. The 87-base-pair reads could not distinguish some IMGT-functional V segments, including TRBV6-2 and TRBV6-3, so those segments were excluded. A further reported finding was that TCR beta sequences accurately predicted the HLA-A and HLA-B alleles for most subjects in the first cohort. Compared with the roughly 670-donor mean, donors in an Asian-associated ancestry cluster had fewer N-insertions in productive TCRs, according to a later genetic analysis. A later analysis reported that several top co-occurrence clusters appeared linked to parvovirus B19, influenza, CMV and Epstein-Barr virus. The classifier was reported to diagnose cytomegalovirus status with high specificity and sensitivity in both the original and validation cohorts. A later analysis associated about 17,000 TCR beta sequences with specific HLA alleles at a false discovery rate of 0.05. Because counts were too low, roughly 17 rarely observed V segments, including chromosome 9 orphons, were left out of the earlier analysis of approximately 500 of the donors. The study listed approximately 150 TCR beta chains as associated with cytomegalovirus. In vitro tests confirmed that three of the cytomegalovirus-associated TCR beta chains recognize cytomegalovirus antigens. CMV serostatus was the only immune exposure information available for the cohort. Strong co-occurrence of HLA alleles, especially DR and DQ, made assigning TCR associations to individual alleles difficult. The presence/absence analyses assumed that sequencing depth was roughly uniform across donors, and that assumption may not be true. Because HLA typing was unavailable for some donors at each locus, only the typed subset was used in association tests.

The cysteine opens and the phenylalanine closes a CDR3 of 18 amino acids. The entry retains the CDR3 DNA only, 54 bases that are in frame from base 1. V loses 3 bases, J loses 0 bases, and the germline ends lie 20 bases apart. CDR1 and CDR2 are drawn from the germline V gene: MDHEN, SYDVKM. Library preparation employed the immunoSEQ multiplex PCR assay. A mixture of 60 forward primers for TCR Vbeta segments and 13 reverse primers for TCR Jbeta segments was used in the multiplex PCR. The CDR3 region of rearranged TCR beta genes was amplified from genomic DNA by a multiplex PCR assay. Amplified TCR beta libraries were sequenced as 87-base-pair reads on the Illumina HiSeq System. In the paper's pipeline: A later analysis counted 65 million to 90 million unique TCR beta chains across the 700 or so repertoires, and around 12 million of these chains were shared by at least two donors. Raw reads were error-corrected and collapsed into unique sequences by a nearest-neighbor algorithm in which closely related sequences were merged to remove PCR and sequencing errors. To assign V, D and J gene segments, CDR3 sequences were aligned to IMGT reference sequences. For a sequence to be retained, at least a six-nucleotide match to both a V gene segment and a J gene segment was required. Rearrangements were called productive when the CDR3 lacked stop codons and stayed in frame with V and J; all others were non-productive. CDR3 was defined by IMGT convention, running from the second conserved V-encoded cysteine to the conserved J-encoded phenylalanine. Sequences without an unambiguous match to a single V gene segment were excluded from the earlier analysis of 450 to 650 of the donors. In an earlier analysis of almost 600 of the donors, a V segment was called functional when productive rearrangements were above 56.7%, and segregating when the standard deviation between donors exceeded 5%. To diagnose cytomegalovirus status from the catalog of TCR beta chain sequences, a statistical classification framework was built. V and J gene assignment, in a later analysis, came from comparing TCR nucleotide sequences with IMGT/GENE-DB human TR gene sequences. The TCRdist pipeline was used in a later analysis to assign CDR3 sequences and most-parsimonious VDJ recombination scenarios. In a later analysis, each TCR beta chain was defined by its CDR3 amino acid sequence together with its V-gene family, and reads without a unique V-gene family were excluded. A later analysis removed over 500 highly shared, low-generation-probability nucleotide sequences to deal with suspected cross-contamination and a sequencing artifact. In a later analysis, a clonal expansion index was calculated for each public chain from normalized within-repertoire ranks of inferred template counts. Generation probabilities in a later analysis came from a VDJ recombination model fitted to out-of-frame rearrangements, and those results were checked against IGoR. In a later analysis, hypergeometric tests were used to score TCR-TCR, TCR-HLA and TCR-CMV co-occurrence, with a repertoire-size bias correction applied to TCR pairs. To estimate false discovery rates, a later analysis permuted the HLA or CMV assignments 20 times. In a later analysis, co-occurring TCRs were grouped using DBSCAN, with TCRdist sequence similarity added in when clustering inside HLA-allele-positive subsets. Co-occurrence clustering excluded repertoires with fewer than 30,000 or more than 120,000 public chains, plus five with anomalous nucleotide sharing. The clones in this table, taken by TCRdb from immuneACCESS, are in-frame only. Not every clone is retained; where verified, under half of the shortfall comes from an unresolved V gene, and the cause of the rest is unknown. V, J and clone size were drawn from that table, and D and trimming were deduced from the DNA. The sample has about 130,000 clones on record, around 67% of them singletons. The ten most abundant clones make up around 2.1% of the sample.

In total, just over 650 healthy bone marrow donors made up the cohort. Cohort members were all nominally healthy when sampled, although unrecorded immune exposures were likely present. The donor was CMV seropositive and belonged to the group of about 290 seropositive cohort members. Every donor gave a peripheral blood sample, and the peripheral blood mononuclear cells from that sample were used for TCR beta sequencing. Genomic DNA was extracted from the blood cell samples with the Qiagen DNeasy Blood Extraction Kit. Sequenced input: PBMCs. The chain is made from TRBV28 and TRBJ1-1, with TRBD1 as a weak D call on 6 bases. The sequence was obtained from a woman aged 40 to 49 in good health and CMV-seropositive. The nucleotides are TGTGCCAGCAGTTTTTTAGACAGGCCCCAACCCATGAACACTGAAGCTTTCTTT. Translated, it reads CASSFLDRPQPMNTEAFF.